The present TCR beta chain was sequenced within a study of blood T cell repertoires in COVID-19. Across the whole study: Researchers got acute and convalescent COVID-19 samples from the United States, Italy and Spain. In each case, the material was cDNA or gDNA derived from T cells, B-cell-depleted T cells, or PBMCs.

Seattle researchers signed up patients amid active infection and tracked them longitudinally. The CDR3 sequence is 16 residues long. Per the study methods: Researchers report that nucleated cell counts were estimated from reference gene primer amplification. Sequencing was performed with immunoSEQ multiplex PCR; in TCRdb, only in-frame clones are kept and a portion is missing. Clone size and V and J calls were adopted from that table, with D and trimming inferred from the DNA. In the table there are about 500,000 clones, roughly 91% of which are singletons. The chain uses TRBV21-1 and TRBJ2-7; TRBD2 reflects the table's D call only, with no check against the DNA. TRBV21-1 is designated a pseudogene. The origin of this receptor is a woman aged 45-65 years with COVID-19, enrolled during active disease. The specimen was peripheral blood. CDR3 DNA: TGTGCCAGCAGCAAAGGTGCGGATACGAAAATCGACGAGCAGTACTTC. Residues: CASSKGADTKIDEQYF.